This T cell receptor (beta chain) appears in the sequencing data of a study of T-cell reconstitution after alpha-beta-depleted transplantation in children. Findings and caveats of the study: Alpha-beta T cells about two months after transplant reportedly derived from several hundred expanded graft clones. Surviving thymic progenitors and recipient T cells were the source of high TCRbeta diversity at day 60 in some patients. Hyperexpanded clones declined; after one year, newly produced T cells mostly supplied diversity.

Unique molecular identifiers were incorporated into the prepared TCRbeta library. Via MiXCR, TCRdb re-called the PCR reads, giving one row per CDR3 protein. The table has about 90,000 distinct CDR3 sequences, around 16% seen once. Notes on this clonotype: Its antigen is currently unknown.

The input for sequencing was PBMCs, mostly from graft donor cells, taken 180 days after TCRalphabeta/CD19-depleted stem cell transplant. This receptor was identified in a male patient between 2 and 15 years old who had a stem cell transplant for acute lymphoblastic leukemia, so the T cells may come from the graft donor.

DNA of the CDR3: TGTGCCAGCAGTGTTGACACCGGGGAGCTGTTTTTT. Residues: CASSVDTGELFF. The chain employs TRBV2 and TRBJ2-2; D is unclear. Germline CDR1 SNHLY, CDR2 FYNNEI. Trimming shortened V by 4 bases and J by 3 bases, and 3 bases separated the two germline ends. The CDR3 is 12 amino acids.